One and the same sample provided the 5 T cell receptor beta chains below, sequenced in a study of control samples from healthy donors and cancer patients. Sequencing used immunoSEQ multiplex PCR; TCRdb keeps in-frame clones, though not all of them. The sample holds approximately 140,000 clones, 90% to 95% seen once. Input material: blood. The receptors shown here come from a man between 35 and 55 years old in good health.

This clone appeared once. The CDR3 loop is CASSLDVGNTEAFF. The DNA of the CDR3 is TGTGCCAGCAGCTTGGATGTCGGGAACACTGAAGCTTTCTTT. The chain recombines TRBV5-6 with TRBJ1-1; D uncertain. CDR3 size: 14 residues. Trimming pared 0 bases from V and 1 base from J, leaving 7 bases between. Germline V gene lookup returns CDR1 SGHDT and CDR2 YYEEEE.

The chain carries TRBV5-1 and TRBJ2-1; 8 bases align to TRBD1. The V segment lost 0 bases and the J segment 8 bases; nucleotides outside the gene matches: 7. CDR1 is SGHRS and CDR2 is YFSETQ in the germline V gene. The CDR3 runs to 15 residues. The CDR3 sequence is CASSLASTGVYEQFF. CDR3 bases: TGCGCCAGCAGCTTGGCCTCGACAGGGGTCTATGAGCAGTTCTTC.

This sequence joins TRBV7-9 and TRBJ1-1, with TRBD1 as a possible D gene (6 bases). The CDR3 loop spans 14 amino acids. Between the trimmed V and J ends, which lost 3 bases and 1 base, there was a span of 9 bases. From germline, CDR1 is SEHNR and CDR2 FQNEAQ (reference sequence). The CDR3 coding sequence is TGTGCCAGCAGCTTGGACAGATGGAACACTGAAGCTTTCTTT. Its protein is CASSLDRWNTEAFF.

The V gene is TRBV7-2, the J gene TRBJ1-2; the D is unclear. Germline V gene data show CDR1 as SGHTA and CDR2 as FQGNSA. The V end lost 3 bases, the J end lost 2 bases, and 10 bases lay between the germline ends. The CDR3 extends over 14 amino acids. The CDR3 protein is CASSFITGNYGYTF. The CDR3 DNA follows: TGTGCCAGCAGCTTTATTACGGGGAACTATGGCTACACCTTC.

The chain is built from TRBV5-4 and TRBJ1-2, with 7 bases matching TRBD1. The CDR3 totals 14 residues. CDR1 and CDR2 (germline): SGHNT, YYREEE (reference sequence). Unmatched junction bases numbered 6, after V lost 4 bases and J lost 3 bases. CDR3 nucleotide sequence: TGTGCCAGCAGCACCCGGGACAGCTACTATGGCTACACCTTC. Translated, it gives CASSTRDSYYGYTF.